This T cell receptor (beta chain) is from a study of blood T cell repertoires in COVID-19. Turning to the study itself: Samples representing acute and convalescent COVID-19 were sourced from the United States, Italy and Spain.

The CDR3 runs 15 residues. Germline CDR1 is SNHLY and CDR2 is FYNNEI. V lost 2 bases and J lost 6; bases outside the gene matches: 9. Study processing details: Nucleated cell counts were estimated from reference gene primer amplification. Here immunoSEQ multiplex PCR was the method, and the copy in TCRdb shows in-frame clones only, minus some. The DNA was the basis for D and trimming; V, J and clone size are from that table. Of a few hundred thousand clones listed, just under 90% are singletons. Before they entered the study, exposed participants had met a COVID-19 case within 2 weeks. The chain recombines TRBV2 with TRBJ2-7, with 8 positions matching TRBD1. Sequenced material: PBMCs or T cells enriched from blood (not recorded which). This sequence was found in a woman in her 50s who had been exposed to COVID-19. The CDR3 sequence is CASSESRTGIGEQYF. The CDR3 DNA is TGTGCCAGCAGTGAATCCCGGACAGGGATAGGCGAGCAGTACTTC.